The rows below give T cell receptor beta chains drawn from one sample of a study of blood T cell repertoires in COVID-19. Libraries were prepared by immunoSEQ multiplex PCR; TCRdb keeps only in-frame clonotypes and omits some of them. The sample holds under 100,000 clones, over 80% seen once. Sequencing input: peripheral blood. The receptors here all came from a man aged 80 or over with active or convalescent COVID-19. Each CDR3 is given without its conserved first and last residue. The order of the fields is V gene, clone size, J gene, CDR3 protein. Rows may omit the clone size; those that give it use once, few, many or a size class.

v_gene: TRBV7-9
abundance: -
j_gene: TRBJ2-3
CDR3aa: ASSSRTGGSRLFQY

v_gene: TRBV18
abundance: -
j_gene: TRBJ2-4
CDR3aa: ASSPGDRNIQY

v_gene: TRBV3-1/TRBV3-2
abundance: few
j_gene: TRBJ2-2
CDR3aa: ASSPKTGPGELF

v_gene: TRBV6-5
abundance: -
j_gene: TRBJ1-5
CDR3aa: ASQGPHQPQH

v_gene: TRBV23-1
abundance: -
j_gene: TRBJ1-2
CDR3aa: ASSPPHRYT

v_gene: TRBV7-9
abundance: -
j_gene: TRBJ1-3
CDR3aa: ASSSAPGRQPSGNTIY

v_gene: TRBV24-1
abundance: -
j_gene: TRBJ1-1
CDR3aa: ATSDFAGTEAF

v_gene: TRBV6-2/TRBV6-3
abundance: -
j_gene: TRBJ2-5
CDR3aa: ASSYYWETQY

v_gene: TRBV3-1/TRBV3-2
abundance: -
j_gene: TRBJ1-2
CDR3aa: ASSRTSIQSLYGYT

v_gene: TRBV6-2/TRBV6-3
abundance: -
j_gene: TRBJ1-1
CDR3aa: ASSPVGGTTEAF

v_gene: TRBV5-1
abundance: once
j_gene: TRBJ2-1
CDR3aa: ASSLGAGSYNEQF

v_gene: TRBV19
abundance: -
j_gene: TRBJ1-1
CDR3aa: ASSITGVGRNTEAF

v_gene: TRBV7-2
abundance: -
j_gene: TRBJ1-5
CDR3aa: ASSRRQGGNQPQH

v_gene: TRBV5-1
abundance: -
j_gene: TRBJ2-3
CDR3aa: ASSPGGLDRGPGDTQY

v_gene: TRBV5-1
abundance: -
j_gene: TRBJ2-5
CDR3aa: ASSPALTSGGGTQY

v_gene: TRBV14
abundance: -
j_gene: TRBJ2-3
CDR3aa: ASSQDLSTNTDTQY

v_gene: TRBV27
abundance: -
j_gene: TRBJ2-5
CDR3aa: ASSLSNPARLETQY

v_gene: TRBV19
abundance: few
j_gene: TRBJ1-1
CDR3aa: ASSRGQDYEAF

v_gene: TRBV27
abundance: once
j_gene: TRBJ1-1
CDR3aa: ASSPRFGGEVTEAF

v_gene: TRBV19
abundance: -
j_gene: TRBJ1-5
CDR3aa: ATQDREGRQPQH

v_gene: TRBV15
abundance: few
j_gene: TRBJ1-5
CDR3aa: ATSSGAGGSQPQH

v_gene: TRBV3-1/TRBV3-2
abundance: -
j_gene: TRBJ1-2
CDR3aa: ASSPLGRGNYGYT

v_gene: TRBV19
abundance: -
j_gene: TRBJ1-5
CDR3aa: ASGGWQFNQPQH

v_gene: TRBV18
abundance: -
j_gene: TRBJ1-4
CDR3aa: ASSLLGQGNEKLF

v_gene: TRBV12-3/TRBV12-4
abundance: -
j_gene: TRBJ1-2
CDR3aa: ASSTGYNGYT

v_gene: TRBV11-3
abundance: once
j_gene: TRBJ2-1
CDR3aa: ASSLDNGGYNEQF

v_gene: TRBV7-2
abundance: -
j_gene: TRBJ2-3
CDR3aa: ASSYRRQGATDTQY

v_gene: TRBV19
abundance: few
j_gene: TRBJ1-5
CDR3aa: ASTPNVRGSQPQH

v_gene: TRBV2
abundance: few
j_gene: TRBJ2-3
CDR3aa: ASRGNTDTQY

v_gene: TRBV18
abundance: -
j_gene: TRBJ1-1
CDR3aa: ASSPQGLTEAF

v_gene: TRBV25-1
abundance: -
j_gene: TRBJ2-2
CDR3aa: ASRSTGELF

v_gene: TRBV19
abundance: -
j_gene: TRBJ1-3
CDR3aa: ASRWTGAGNTIY

v_gene: TRBV5-1
abundance: -
j_gene: TRBJ2-1
CDR3aa: ASSIGDSNEQF

v_gene: TRBV6-5
abundance: -
j_gene: TRBJ2-5
CDR3aa: ASSSGSQETQY

v_gene: TRBV6-1
abundance: -
j_gene: TRBJ1-1
CDR3aa: ASSDPPTGLAF

v_gene: TRBV18
abundance: -
j_gene: TRBJ1-2
CDR3aa: ASSRNRDRRSSYGYT

v_gene: TRBV6-5
abundance: -
j_gene: TRBJ2-2
CDR3aa: ASALTGTRTGELF

v_gene: TRBV25-1
abundance: -
j_gene: TRBJ2-2
CDR3aa: ASRLAGAVGELF

v_gene: TRBV27
abundance: -
j_gene: TRBJ1-2
CDR3aa: ASSLRQGDYGYT

v_gene: TRBV10-1
abundance: few
j_gene: TRBJ2-1
CDR3aa: ASSKSGGPRSYNEQF

v_gene: TRBV28
abundance: -
j_gene: TRBJ2-5
CDR3aa: ASSSTTSGAKETQY

v_gene: TRBV5-1
abundance: -
j_gene: TRBJ1-6
CDR3aa: ASSQGAGDSPLH

v_gene: TRBV7-8
abundance: -
j_gene: TRBJ2-1
CDR3aa: ASSLQTSPYNEQF

v_gene: TRBV11-2
abundance: -
j_gene: TRBJ2-3
CDR3aa: ASSLDSAGANTDTQY

v_gene: TRBV7-9
abundance: -
j_gene: TRBJ2-3
CDR3aa: ASKLAESTDTQY

v_gene: TRBV2
abundance: -
j_gene: TRBJ1-1
CDR3aa: ASRGPGGLNTEAF

v_gene: TRBV7-3
abundance: -
j_gene: TRBJ2-3
CDR3aa: ASSIGGTTDTQY

v_gene: TRBV6-6
abundance: -
j_gene: TRBJ2-3
CDR3aa: ASNPQRGTDTQY

v_gene: TRBV14
abundance: -
j_gene: TRBJ2-2
CDR3aa: ASSRRQGTGELF

v_gene: TRBV21-1
abundance: once
j_gene: TRBJ1-4
CDR3aa: ASRSGGSIEKLF

v_gene: TRBV6-6
abundance: -
j_gene: TRBJ1-6
CDR3aa: ASTAGTVRGSPLH

v_gene: TRBV5-1
abundance: -
j_gene: TRBJ2-2
CDR3aa: ASKLQGGYTGELF

v_gene: TRBV11-2
abundance: -
j_gene: TRBJ1-6
CDR3aa: ASSFYRGTSPLH

v_gene: TRBV14
abundance: -
j_gene: TRBJ1-2
CDR3aa: ASSLQVDYGYT

v_gene: TRBV18
abundance: -
j_gene: TRBJ1-4
CDR3aa: ASSPGATNEKLF